One and the same sample provided the 12 T cell receptor beta chains below, sequenced in a study of PD-1 blockade in classical Hodgkin lymphoma. Every patient experienced relapse after autologous stem cell transplantation, and brentuximab vedotin exposure varied. The data were produced by immunoSEQ multiplex PCR, yet TCRdb's version contains in-frame clones alone and is incomplete. The table has 90,000 to 100,000 clones, roughly 76% seen once. The material sequenced was peripheral blood mononuclear cells (PBMCs), taken before the second cycle of nivolumab. These receptors originate from a human donor with classical Hodgkin lymphoma.

The chain links TRBV11-1 to TRBJ2-6, with 7 positions matching TRBD1. J lost 2 bases, V lost 5 bases, and 6 bases had no gene match. Per the germline V gene, CDR1 is SGHAT and CDR2 is FQDESV (reference sequence). The CDR3 consists of 16 residues. The DNA of the CDR3 is TGTGCCAGCAGCGACCAAACAGGGGCTGGGGCCAACGTCCTGACTTTC. The encoded protein is CASSDQTGAGANVLTF.

This clone was seen a handful of times. Other nucleotide sequences from this sample produce the same CDR3. This rearrangement joins TRBV29-1 to TRBJ1-1; TRBD1 matches at 7 bases. V trimming: 6 bases; J trimming: 3 bases; junction bases outside the gene matches: 7. This CDR3 spans 13 amino acids. Per germline, CDR1 SQVTM and CDR2 ANQGSEA. For the CDR3, the DNA is TGCAGCGTCCCGGACAGGTTCGACACTGAAGCTTTCTTT. Translated: CSVPDRFDTEAFF.

The J gene is TRBJ2-1, the V gene TRBV6-4; D may be TRBD2 (5 bases). The CDR3 runs to 15 residues. Germline values: CDR1 MRHNA, CDR2 SNTAGT. V shed 5 bases and J shed 10 bases, with 21 bases lying between them. For the CDR3, the DNA is TGTGCCAGCAGTAGGCTAGCCGAGTCATATAGGGAGCAGTTCTTC. Amino acids: CASSRLAESYREQFF.

The rearrangement uses TRBV5-1 and TRBJ2-6; D may be TRBD1 or TRBD2 (5 bases each). Germline V gene lookup returns CDR1 SGHRS and CDR2 YFSETQ. The germline V and J ends were trimmed by 6 bases and 0 bases, with 16 bases remaining between them. The CDR3 runs 17 residues. This CDR3 is CASIPGTAYSGANVLTF. In DNA, the CDR3 is TGCGCCAGCATCCCCGGGACGGCTTACTCTGGGGCCAACGTCCTGACTTTC.

This clone was detected a few times. This chain connects TRBV18 to TRBJ2-1, with 9 bases fitting TRBD1. Germline trimming cut 6 bases from V and 3 bases from J; bases unmatched to any gene: 12. The CDR3 spans 17 residues. CDR1 and CDR2 (germline): KGHSH, LQKENI. CDR3 nucleotides: TGTGCCAGCTCCCACCCTACCCCGGGACAGGGCTACAATGAGCAGTTCTTC. This codes for CASSHPTPGQGYNEQFF. Based on the CDR3 plus reference TRBV18 and TRBJ2-1, the full variable domain is NAGVMQNPRHLVRRRGQEARLRCSPMKGHSHVYWYRQLPEEGLKFMVYLQKENIIDESGMPKERFSAEFPKEGPSILRIQQVVRGDSAAYFCASSHPTPGQGYNEQFFGPGTRLTVL.

The chain has TRBV7-8 and TRBJ2-7; D is possibly TRBD2 (5 bases). V gave up 2 bases and J gave up 7 bases, with 15 bases separating them. Germline-derived CDR1 and CDR2 are SGHVS and FQNEAQ. The CDR3 runs 14 residues. The CDR3, as DNA: TGTGCCAGCAGCTTAAATCCGGGATCGGGGGAGCAGTACTTC. Encoded protein: CASSLNPGSGEQYF.

This clone was counted between two and nine times. The rearrangement uses TRBV5-1 and TRBJ2-1; 8 bases are a match to TRBD2. V gave up 4 bases and J gave up 4 bases; unmatched junction bases: 7. This CDR3 contains 15 residues. Germline V lookup: CDR1 SGHRS, CDR2 YFSETQ. The CDR3, as DNA: TGCGCCAGCAGCCCGAATAGCGGGATATACAATGAGCAGTTCTTC. Translated, it gives CASSPNSGIYNEQFF.

The CDR3 nucleotides read TGTGCCAGCAGTCCCGGGACTAGCGGGAGAAACGAGCAGTACTTC. Protein: CASSPGTSGRNEQYF. The chain couples TRBV6-6 to TRBJ2-7, with TRBD2 identical over 14 bases. CDR1 is MNHNY and CDR2 is SVGAGI in the germline V gene (reference sequence). This CDR3 is built from 15 residues. V lost 5 bases, J lost 5 bases, and 5 bases stayed unmatched.

The gene calls are TRBV27 and TRBJ2-7, with D uncertain. From germline, CDR1 is MNHEY and CDR2 SMNVEV (reference sequence). Between the trimmed V and J ends, which lost 3 bases and 5 bases, there was a span of 11 bases. There are 13 residues in the CDR3. CDR3 residues: CASSLAPRHEQYF. For the CDR3, the DNA is TGTGCCAGCAGTTTGGCCCCCCGCCACGAGCAGTACTTC.

The chain has TRBV19 and TRBJ1-1; D unclear. The CDR3 covers 13 residues. V gave up 3 bases and J gave up 0 bases, with 5 bases separating them. Germline V lookup: CDR1 LNHDA, CDR2 SQIVND (reference sequence). In DNA, the CDR3 is TGTGCCAGTAGTATTGTAGTGAACACTGAAGCTTTCTTT. Residues: CASSIVVNTEAFF.

This chain joins TRBV6-1 and TRBJ2-1, with 9 positions matching TRBD2. The V gene end was trimmed by 1 base and the J gene end by 4 bases; junction bases not matched to a gene: 8. Germline CDR1 MNHNS, CDR2 SASEGT. There are 17 residues in the CDR3. The chain's CDR3 is CASSEGHLAGKYNEQFF. The DNA of the CDR3 is TGTGCCAGCAGTGAAGGCCACCTAGCGGGAAAGTACAATGAGCAGTTCTTC.

The chain is built from TRBV2 and TRBJ2-2; tentatively, D is TRBD1 (5 bases). Per germline, CDR1 SNHLY and CDR2 FYNNEI. This CDR3 has 13 residues. V lost 7 bases and J lost 7, with 13 bases in between. The chain's CDR3 is CASTHRLGGELFF. The CDR3 nucleotides are TGTGCCAGCACCCACAGGCTGGGCGGGGAGCTGTTTTTT.